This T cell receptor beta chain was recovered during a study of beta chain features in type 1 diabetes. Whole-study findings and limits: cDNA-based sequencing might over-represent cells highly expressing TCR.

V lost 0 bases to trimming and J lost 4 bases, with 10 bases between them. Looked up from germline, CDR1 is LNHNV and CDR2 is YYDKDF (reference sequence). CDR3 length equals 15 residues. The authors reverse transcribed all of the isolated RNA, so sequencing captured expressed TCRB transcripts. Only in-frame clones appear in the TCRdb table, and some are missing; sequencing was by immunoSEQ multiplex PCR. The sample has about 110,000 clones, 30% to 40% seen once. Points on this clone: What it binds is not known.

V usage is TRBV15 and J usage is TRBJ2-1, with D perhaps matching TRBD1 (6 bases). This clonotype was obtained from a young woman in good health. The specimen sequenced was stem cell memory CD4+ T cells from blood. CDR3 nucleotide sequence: TGTGCCACCAGCAGAGACATAACAGGGTACAATGAGCAGTTCTTC. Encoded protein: CATSRDITGYNEQFF.